One and the same sample provided the 25 T cell receptor beta chains below, sequenced in a study of T cell repertoires in cytomegalovirus infection. TCRdb re-analysed the reads in MiXCR, keeping a single row per CDR3 protein. The repertoire holds hundreds of thousands of distinct CDR3 sequences, with about 11% as singletons. The specimen was PBMCs. Every receptor here comes from a human donor in good health (CMV status not recorded). Some clones in this sample may be carry-over from other donors' samples.

This clonotype was counted many times. This chain connects TRBV28 to TRBJ2-5; perhaps TRBD2 as D (6 bases). The V end was cut by 4 bases, the J end by 1 base, with 10 bases between. The germline V gene encodes CDR1 MDHEN and CDR2 SYDVKM. The CDR3 runs to 14 residues. The CDR3 reads CASSSGLRQETQYF. For the CDR3, the DNA is TGTGCCAGCAGTTCGGGACTCCGCCAAGAGACCCAGTACTTC.

The sample holds many counts of this clonotype. V and J are TRBV28 and TRBJ2-2, with D possibly matching TRBD1 (6 bases). The CDR3 totals 12 residues. V was shortened by 7 bases and J by 5 bases, with 8 bases between the two germline ends. Germline values: CDR1 MDHEN, CDR2 SYDVKM. This CDR3 reads CASTGVTGELFF. CDR3 DNA sequence: TGTGCCAGCACAGGGGTGACCGGGGAGCTGTTTTTT.

This clonotype has just a few counts. The chain is built from TRBV29-1 and TRBJ1-1; 8 bases are shared with TRBD1. Germline V CDR1 and CDR2: SQVTM, ANQGSEA. The CDR3 totals 13 residues. The trim removed 7 bases at V and 2 bases at J, leaving 6 bases unmatched. The CDR3 loop is CSAYRGGNTEAFF. CDR3 nucleotides: TGCAGCGCCTACAGGGGGGGAAACACTGAAGCTTTCTTT.

This clonotype occurred many times. This chain joins TRBV7-3 and TRBJ2-5; a possible D gene is TRBD1 (6 bases). This CDR3 contains 13 residues. V shed 5 bases and J shed 1 base, with 8 bases lying between them. Germline CDR1 SGHTA, CDR2 FQGTGA. CDR3 DNA: TGTGCCAGCAGCCAGGGGCTCCAAGAGACCCAGTACTTC. Its protein is CASSQGLQETQYF.

This clonotype was counted many times. The chain links TRBV7-3 to TRBJ2-2; 7 bases map to TRBD1. Germline V CDR1 and CDR2: SGHTA, FQGTGA. The CDR3 runs to 14 residues. V trimming: 4 bases; J trimming: 3 bases; junction bases outside the gene matches: 2. The CDR3 here is CASSWQGDTGELFF. DNA for the CDR3: TGTGCCAGCAGCTGGCAGGGGGACACCGGGGAGCTGTTTTTT.

This clonotype occurred many times. This chain uses TRBV28 with TRBJ2-7, with D hard to call. V lost 8 bases to trimming and J lost 6 bases, with 8 bases between them. CDR1 is MDHEN, CDR2 SYDVKM, per germline. This CDR3 is built from 10 residues. The chain's CDR3 is CASPWGEQYF. The CDR3 coding sequence is TGTGCCAGCCCGTGGGGCGAGCAGTACTTC.

The table lists this clonotype with many counts. The V call is TRBV7-2, the J call TRBJ2-6; the D gene is possibly TRBD1 (6 bases). Trimming stripped 5 bases from V and 0 bases from J, with 17 bases between. Germline V lookup: CDR1 SGHTA, CDR2 FQGNSA. The length of the CDR3 is 18 residues. The CDR3 region is CASSTPPGQNSGANVLTF. Written as DNA, the CDR3 is TGTGCCAGCAGCACCCCTCCGGGACAAAACTCTGGGGCCAACGTCCTGACTTTC.

The sample holds many counts of this clonotype. The chain combines TRBV6-5 with TRBJ2-1; a possible D gene is TRBD2 (7 bases). CDR1 is MNHEY and CDR2 is SVGAGI in the germline V gene. The CDR3 is 16 residues long. The germline V and J ends were trimmed by 2 bases and 8 bases, with 19 bases remaining between them. The CDR3 loop reads CASSYGGGGGIDEQFF. CDR3 DNA sequence: TGTGCCAGCAGTTACGGGGGCGGGGGAGGGATCGATGAGCAGTTCTTC.

In its sample, this clonotype was seen many times. The V call is TRBV28, the J call TRBJ2-1, with 10 bases fitting TRBD2. J was trimmed by 4 bases and V by 0 bases; bases with no gene match: 3. The CDR3 is made up of 16 amino acids. Germline CDR1 reads MDHEN; CDR2 reads SYDVKM. CDR3 bases: TGTGCCAGCAGTTTATGGAAACTAGCGGGATACAATGAGCAGTTCTTC. The encoded protein is CASSLWKLAGYNEQFF. The full variable domain, completed using reference TRBV28 and TRBJ2-1, is DVKVTQSSRYLVKRTGEKVFLECVQDMDHENMFWYRQDPGLGLRLIYFSYDVKMKEKGDIPEGYSVSREKKERFSLILESASTNQTSMYLCASSLWKLAGYNEQFFGPGTRLTVL.

As regards this clonotype: A read error may be the cause here, since a much bigger clone is one base away. This chain uses TRBV3-1 with TRBJ1-6; maybe TRBD1 (5 bases). The CDR3 is 15 amino acids. Trimming cost V 1 base and J 9 bases, with 13 bases left between them. CDR1 is LGHDT and CDR2 is YNNKEL in the germline V gene (reference sequence). The CDR3 DNA follows: TGTGCCAGCAGCCAAGCGGGGGGGTGGGTTTCACCCCTCCACTTT. It codes for CASSQAGGWVSPLHF.

This clonotype came up a few times. This chain links TRBV9 with TRBJ1-4; no firm D call. V was pared by 2 bases and J by 0 bases, with 8 bases between. The CDR3 consists of 15 residues. Germline assignment: CDR1 SGDLS and CDR2 YYNGEE. CDR3: CASSVSGATNEKLFF. DNA for the CDR3: TGTGCCAGCAGCGTTTCAGGCGCAACTAATGAAAAACTGTTTTTT.

This clonotype was seen at least ten times. This rearrangement joins TRBV7-6 to TRBJ2-5; D gene uncertain. This CDR3 contains 11 residues. Germline V gene data show CDR1 as SGHVS and CDR2 as FNYEAQ. V dropped 3 bases and J dropped 6 bases, with 5 bases sitting between them. The CDR3 protein is CASSFSQTQYF. In nucleotides, the CDR3 is TGTGCCAGCAGCTTTAGCCAGACCCAGTACTTC.

The table lists this clonotype with many counts. V gene TRBV12-3 or TRBV12-4 combines with J gene TRBJ1-6; D is undetermined. The ends were cut back, 5 bases at V and 13 bases at J, with 12 bases in the middle. This CDR3 is 12 amino acids long. The CDR3 is CASSRLREPLHF. The DNA of the CDR3 is TGTGCCAGCAGTAGACTGCGGGAGCCCCTCCACTTT.

This clonotype was picked up many times. V gene TRBV6-1 combines with J gene TRBJ1-1; perhaps TRBD1 as D (6 bases). Per the germline V gene, CDR1 is MNHNS and CDR2 is SASEGT. This CDR3 contains 15 residues. V was clipped by 3 bases and J by 11 bases, with 22 bases between them. In DNA, the CDR3 is TGTGCCAGCAGTGAGAGACAGGCATTCAATTCAGTGGCTTTCTTT. This translates into CASSERQAFNSVAFF.

The chain combines TRBV20-1 with TRBJ2-1; 8 nucleotides agree with TRBD1. Per the germline V gene, CDR1 is DFQATT and CDR2 is SNEGSKA (reference sequence). V lost 3 bases and J lost 5; bases outside the gene matches: 6. CDR3 length: 14 amino acids. CDR3 sequence: CSARTGAIDNEQFF. Written as DNA, the CDR3 is TGCAGTGCTAGGACAGGGGCGATAGACAATGAGCAGTTCTTC.

The V call is TRBV3-1, the J call TRBJ1-2; 9 nucleotides match TRBD1. Germline CDR1 reads LGHDT; CDR2 reads YNNKEL (reference sequence). Trimming took 2 bases from V and 3 from J; bases not matched to a gene: 4. This CDR3 is 15 amino acids long. CDR3 residues: CASSQWTGEDYGYTF. The CDR3 DNA is TGTGCCAGCAGCCAATGGACAGGGGAGGACTATGGCTACACCTTC.

This clonotype showed up many times. As DNA, the CDR3 is TGTGCCAGCAGGGGAGACAGGAAACTGTTTTTT. Translation gives CASRGDRKLFF. The chain couples TRBV6-2 or TRBV6-3 to TRBJ1-4, with D possibly matching TRBD1 (6 bases). CDR1 and CDR2 from the germline V gene are MNHEY and SVGEGT. The CDR3 spans 11 residues. Trimming left V 6 bases short and J 11 bases short, with 10 bases between.

The chain couples TRBV29-1 to TRBJ2-3; D perhaps matches TRBD2 (6 bases). CDR1 and CDR2 (germline): SQVTM, ANQGSEA. Trimming shortened V by 8 bases and J by 2 bases, and 17 bases separated the two germline ends. CDR3 size: 14 residues. The CDR3 sequence is CSLEGSEHTDTQYF. The DNA for the CDR3 is TGCAGCTTGGAGGGAAGCGAACACACAGATACGCAGTATTTT.

At least ten counts were recorded for this clonotype. The genes are TRBV2 and TRBJ1-5; D uncertain. The CDR3 runs 14 residues. V lost 4 bases and J lost 4, with 11 bases in between. Germline V lookup: CDR1 SNHLY, CDR2 FYNNEI. CDR3 sequence reads: CASSAQFLNQPQHF. CDR3 DNA: TGTGCCAGCAGTGCACAGTTCCTAAATCAGCCCCAGCATTTT.

This clonotype was recorded at least ten times. The rearrangement uses TRBV2 and TRBJ1-4; no clear D gene. CDR3 size: 13 residues. The germline V gene has CDR1 SNHLY and CDR2 FYNNEI. The ends were cut back, 4 bases at V and 7 bases at J, with 10 bases in the middle. This CDR3 is CASSGQSFEKLFF. The CDR3 nucleotides read TGTGCCAGCAGTGGTCAGAGCTTTGAAAAACTGTTTTTT. Variable domain in full (rest from reference TRBV2 and TRBJ1-4): EPEVTQTPSHQVTQMGQEVILRCVPISNHLYFYWYRQILGQKVEFLVSFYNNEISEKSEIFDDQFSVERPDGSNFTLKIRSTKLEDSAMYFCASSGQSFEKLFFGSGTQLSVL.

This clonotype was counted between two and nine times. The V call is TRBV5-8, the J call TRBJ1-5; D might be TRBD1 (5 bases). The CDR3 consists of 13 residues. V was cut by 9 bases and J by 1 base, with 11 bases left in between. Germline CDR1 reads SGHTS; CDR2 reads YDEGEE. DNA of the CDR3: TGTGCCACCAGGACACTGAGCAATCAGCCCCAGCATTTT. This codes for CATRTLSNQPQHF.

The chain links TRBV20-1 to TRBJ2-6, with D possibly TRBD1 on 6 matching bases. Trimming stripped 1 base from V and 2 bases from J, with 6 bases between. Germline assignment: CDR1 DFQATT and CDR2 SNEGSKA (reference sequence). This CDR3 is built from 14 residues. CDR3 sequence reads: CSARAGAGANVLTF. CDR3 DNA: TGCAGTGCTAGAGCAGGGGCTGGGGCCAACGTCCTGACTTTC.

This chain joins TRBV6-6 and TRBJ1-1; no reliable D call. Germline V gives CDR1 MNHNY, CDR2 SVGAGI (reference sequence). This CDR3 has 12 residues. V was cut by 7 bases and J by 4 bases, with 10 bases left in between. CDR3 coding DNA: TGTGCCAGCAACACGGGGAGCACTGAAGCTTTCTTT. This translates into CASNTGSTEAFF.

This clonotype was observed a handful of times. One end of the junction does not line up with germline, which may come from a read error. This chain uses TRBV12-3 or TRBV12-4 with TRBJ2-7; 12 bases align to TRBD1. The CDR3 runs 13 residues. The CDR3 region is CASSSTGTGGANF. The CDR3 DNA reads TGTGCCAGCAGTTCGACCGGGACAGGGGGCGCAAACTTC.

This sequence joins TRBV20-1 and TRBJ2-7; D possibly corresponds to TRBD1 (5 bases). The length of the CDR3 is 12 residues. The V gene's germline CDR1 is DFQATT and CDR2 SNEGSKA (reference sequence). The V end was cut by 5 bases, the J end by 4 bases, with 12 bases between. Here the CDR3 DNA reads TGCAGTGCTGGAAAGACAGAATACGAGCAGTACTTC. Residues: CSAGKTEYEQYF.